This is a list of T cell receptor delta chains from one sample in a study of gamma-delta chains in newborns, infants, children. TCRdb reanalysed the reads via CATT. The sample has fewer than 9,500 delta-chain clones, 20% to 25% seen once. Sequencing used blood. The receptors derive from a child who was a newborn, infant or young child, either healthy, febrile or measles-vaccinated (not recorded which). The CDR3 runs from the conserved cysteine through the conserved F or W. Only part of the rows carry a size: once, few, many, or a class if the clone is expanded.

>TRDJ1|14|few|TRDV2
CACDIMGVTDILIF
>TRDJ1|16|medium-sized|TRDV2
CACDTIEWGITDKLIF
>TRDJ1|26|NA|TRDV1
CALGSPRPGDRRVLLGVPEYTDKLIF
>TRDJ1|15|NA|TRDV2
CACDSLGATHDKLIF
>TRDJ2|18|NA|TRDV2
CACDTLTGGRALTAKLFF
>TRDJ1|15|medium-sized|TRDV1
CALGELSWGTQKLIF
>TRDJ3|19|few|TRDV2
CACDTGWGLSSWDTRQMFF
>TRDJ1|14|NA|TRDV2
CACDALGIYDKLIF
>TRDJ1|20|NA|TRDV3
CALGLFREIVGDPDTDKLIF
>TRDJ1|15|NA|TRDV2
CACDRVGESTDKLIF
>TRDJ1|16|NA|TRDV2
CACDSVMGKYTDKLIF
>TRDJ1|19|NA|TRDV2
CACDTWGLALGDNTDKLIF
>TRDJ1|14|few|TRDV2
CACDPLPLTDKLIF
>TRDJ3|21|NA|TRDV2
CACDILLGDAERSWDTRQMFF
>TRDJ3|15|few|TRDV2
CACDALGDSTRQMFF
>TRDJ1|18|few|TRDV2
CAYDTVFGGGFLTDKLIF
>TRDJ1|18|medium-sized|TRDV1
CALGELVSYATGGYLLIF
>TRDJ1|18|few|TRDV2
CACDTVLGDTRRADKLIF
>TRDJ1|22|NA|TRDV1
CALGAPRGFLRWGTYPSPKLIF
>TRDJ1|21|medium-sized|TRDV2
CACDTIPTGRPTGGPTEKLIF
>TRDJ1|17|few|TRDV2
CACDKLGDIKKTDKLIF
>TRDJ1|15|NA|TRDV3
CALGLLSLGDTSLIF